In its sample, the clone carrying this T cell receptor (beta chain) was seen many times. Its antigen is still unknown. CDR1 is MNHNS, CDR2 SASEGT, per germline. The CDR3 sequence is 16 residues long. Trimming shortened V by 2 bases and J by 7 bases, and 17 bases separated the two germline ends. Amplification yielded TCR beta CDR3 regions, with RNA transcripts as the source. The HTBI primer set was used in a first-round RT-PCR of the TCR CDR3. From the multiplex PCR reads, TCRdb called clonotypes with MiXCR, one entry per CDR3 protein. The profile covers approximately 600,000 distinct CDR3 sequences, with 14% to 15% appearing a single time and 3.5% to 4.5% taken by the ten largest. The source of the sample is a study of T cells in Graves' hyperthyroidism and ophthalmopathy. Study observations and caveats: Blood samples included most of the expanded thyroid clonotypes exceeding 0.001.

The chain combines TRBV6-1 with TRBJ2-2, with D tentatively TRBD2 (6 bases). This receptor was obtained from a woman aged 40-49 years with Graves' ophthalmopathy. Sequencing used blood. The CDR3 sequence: CASSEPGGSRDGELFF. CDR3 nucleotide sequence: TGTGCCAGCAGTGAACCTGGGGGGAGTAGGGACGGGGAGCTGTTTTTT.